The 26 T cell receptor beta chains in this list originate from one sample, sequenced in a study of T cells after yellow fever vaccination (dated by TCRdb to between 2019 and 2020). The treatment or condition label on this specimen signifies: live attenuated yellow fever vaccine strain. The method was 5' RACE. The instrument given in TCRdb is Illumina NovaSeq 6000. TCRdb itself trimmed the public reads at Q25 with fastp, ran MiXCR and retained productive beta chains. For every CDR3 protein sequence, its rows merge into one entry that carries the most common genes and DNA. The sample includes 200,000 to 300,000 distinct CDR3 sequences, with over 3% observed a single time. The top ten constitute under 20% of the sample. This material consisted of PBMCs, taken 15 days after the yellow fever booster vaccination. All receptors come from a man in his late teens or twenties who received the YFV17D yellow fever vaccine.

The sample holds many counts of this clonotype. The rearrangement joins TRBV7-2 to TRBJ2-5; 14 positions match TRBD2. The V gene's germline CDR1 is SGHTA and CDR2 FQGNSA. This CDR3 spans 19 amino acids. Germline trimming cut 2 bases from V and 2 bases from J; bases unmatched to any gene: 10. This chain's CDR3 is CASSLRTSGGPHPQETQYF. For the CDR3, the DNA is TGTGCCAGCAGCTTAAGGACTAGCGGGGGGCCCCACCCGCAAGAGACCCAGTACTTC.

This clonotype occurred many times. One junction end disagrees with the germline gene, perhaps due to a read error. The chain combines TRBV7-7 with TRBJ2-5; D call uncertain. The CDR3 extends over 14 amino acids. CDR1 and CDR2 (germline): SSHAT, FNYEAQ (reference sequence). The CDR3, as DNA: TGTGCTAGCAGCTTTTCACCGCGACAAGAGACCCAGTACTTC. Protein sequence: CASSFSPRQETQYF.

This clonotype was seen many times. The CDR3 nucleotides are TGTGCCAGCACCGGGAGGGCAGATACGCAGTATTTT. Translating it yields CASTGRADTQYF. The V call is TRBV12-3 or TRBV12-4, the J call TRBJ2-3; 8 bases map to TRBD2. The V segment lost 7 bases and the J segment 4 bases; nucleotides outside the gene matches: 1. The CDR3 runs 12 residues.

This clonotype has ten or more counts. The chain uses TRBV7-2 and TRBJ1-4, with TRBD1 matching over 8 bases. This CDR3 comprises 15 residues. Germline CDR1 and CDR2: SGHTA and FQGNSA. J was trimmed by 5 bases and V by 2 bases; bases with no gene match: 4. The CDR3 DNA reads TGTGCCAGCAGCTTAACGGCAGGGGGCAATGAAAAACTGTTTTTT. Encoded protein: CASSLTAGGNEKLFF.

This clonotype was found many times. In DNA, the CDR3 is TGTGCCAGCAGCCCCGGACTAGCGGTGGATGAGACCCAGTACTTC. This gives the protein CASSPGLAVDETQYF. The V and J genes are TRBV3-2 and TRBJ2-5; TRBD2, as called in the table, went unchecked against the DNA. TRBV3-2 is classified as a pseudogene. There are 15 residues in the CDR3.

This clonotype was seen many times. The chain recombines TRBV6-1 with TRBJ2-1, with D possibly being TRBD2 (7 bases). The CDR3 is 11 amino acids. Germline V gives CDR1 MNHNS, CDR2 SASEGT. The CDR3: CGTEGGVEQFF. The CDR3, as DNA: TGTGGAACCGAAGGGGGGGTTGAGCAGTTCTTC.

This clonotype appeared many times. The chain recombines TRBV4-3 with TRBJ2-1; possible D gene TRBD2, 5 bases. The CDR3 is made up of 14 amino acids. Germline CDR1 is LGHNA and CDR2 is YSLEER. The V gene lost 1 base and the J gene lost 5 bases, with 9 bases spanning the gap. CDR3 coding DNA: TGCGCCAGCAGCCAAGGGTACGGGGACAATGAGCAGTTCTTC. Translating gives CASSQGYGDNEQFF.

This clonotype was picked up many times. The gene calls are TRBV7-9 and TRBJ1-5; maybe TRBD1 (6 bases). CDR1 and CDR2 from the germline V gene are SEHNR and FQNEAQ (reference sequence). Trimming took 5 bases from V and 6 from J, leaving 11 bases between them. The CDR3 contains 13 residues. The CDR3 bases are TGTGCCAGCAGCCTTTCGGGGGCTCAGCCCCAGCATTTT. As protein: CASSLSGAQPQHF.

There are many counts of this clonotype. The chain employs TRBV27 and TRBJ1-5; D may be TRBD1 (5 bases). V was pared by 2 bases and J by 5 bases, with 13 bases between. This CDR3 spans 15 amino acids. Germline V gene lookup returns CDR1 MNHEY and CDR2 SMNVEV (reference sequence). The CDR3 DNA sequence: TGTGCCAGCAGTTTAGACCGACAGCAGGATCAGCCCCAGCATTTT. Residues: CASSLDRQQDQPQHF.

This clonotype was recorded many times. The chain couples TRBV5-1 to TRBJ1-1; D call uncertain. Germline V lookup: CDR1 SGHRS, CDR2 YFSETQ. The CDR3 totals 13 residues. The V gene lost 4 bases and the J gene lost 5 bases, with 12 bases spanning the gap. The CDR3 DNA follows: TGCGCCAGCAGCCCGACCGTTTTGACTGAAGCTTTCTTT. Its protein is CASSPTVLTEAFF.

This clonotype was detected many times. The chain links TRBV7-2 to TRBJ1-6, with D perhaps TRBD1 (5 bases). Germline V gives CDR1 SGHTA, CDR2 FQGNSA. The CDR3 is 13 residues long. Trimming cost V 2 bases and J 10 bases, with 9 bases left between them. DNA of the CDR3: TGTGCCAGCAGCTTAAGCAGGGCCTCACCCCTCCACTTT. It specifies CASSLSRASPLHF.

The sample holds many counts of this clonotype. The chain carries TRBV28 and TRBJ2-6; D not certain. Trimming removed 1 base from V and 2 bases from J, with 9 bases in between. From germline, CDR1 is MDHEN and CDR2 SYDVKM. The CDR3 extends over 16 amino acids. The CDR3 here is CASSLLGVTGANVLTF. CDR3 in DNA: TGTGCCAGCAGTTTATTAGGTGTTACTGGGGCCAACGTCCTGACTTTC.

This clonotype was counted at least ten times. The CDR3 region has the DNA TGCGCCAGCAGCTTGGGGGACAGGGGTTCACCCCTCCACTTT. Its translation: CASSLGDRGSPLHF. The gene calls are TRBV5-1 and TRBJ1-6; 10 bases are a match to TRBD1. This CDR3 region has 14 residues. V shed 0 bases, J shed 9 bases, and the junction held 0 bases outside the gene matches. Germline-derived CDR1 and CDR2 are SGHRS and YFSETQ.

This clonotype appeared many times. J is TRBJ1-1 and V is TRBV15; no reliable D call. With 5 bases removed from V and 4 bases from J, the gap between germline ends came to 14 bases. Germline V gene lookup returns CDR1 LNHNV and CDR2 YYDKDF (reference sequence). CDR3 size: 14 residues. Written as DNA, the CDR3 is TGTGCCACCAGCGGCGGACCGTCCCCCACTGAAGCTTTCTTT. Translated, it gives CATSGGPSPTEAFF.

Many counts were recorded for this clonotype. The chain has TRBV18 and TRBJ2-1, with TRBD2 matching over 11 bases. This CDR3 region has 14 residues. V lost 6 bases and J lost 4; bases outside the gene matches: 2. Germline V lookup: CDR1 KGHSH, CDR2 LQKENI. The CDR3 DNA is TGTGCCAGCTCCCCTAGCGGGGGGTACAATGAGCAGTTCTTC. This translates into CASSPSGGYNEQFF.

V usage is TRBV7-9 and J usage is TRBJ1-1; D is unclear. V lost 7 bases and J lost 4, with 10 bases in between. The CDR3 has 12 amino acids. CDR1 and CDR2 (germline): SEHNR, FQNEAQ (reference sequence). The CDR3: CASKGWSTEAFF. The DNA for the CDR3 is TGTGCCAGCAAGGGCTGGAGCACTGAAGCTTTCTTT.

This clonotype came up many times. The gene calls are TRBV6-5 and TRBJ2-3; unclear D gene. The germline CDR1 and CDR2 sequences are MNHEY and SVGAGI. The CDR3 length is 14 residues. Trimming took off 0 bases at V and 0 bases at J, with 4 bases between the two ends. The CDR3 nucleotides are TGTGCCAGCAGTTACTCTCCTAGCACAGATACGCAGTATTTT. Its translation is CASSYSPSTDTQYF.

This clonotype was counted many times. The chain combines TRBV5-5 with TRBJ1-1; the D is unclear. The V gene's germline CDR1 is SGHKS and CDR2 YYEKEE (reference sequence). Trimming shortened V by 3 bases and J by 8 bases, and 11 bases separated the two germline ends. The CDR3 is 12 residues long. The CDR3 spells CASSYGRLEAFF. As DNA, the CDR3 is TGTGCCAGCAGCTATGGCAGATTAGAAGCTTTCTTT.

This clonotype was counted a few times. The V and J genes are TRBV12-3 or TRBV12-4 and TRBJ1-1, with D hard to call. V was cut by 6 bases and J by 4 bases, with 15 bases left in between. The CDR3 length is 14 residues. The CDR3 protein is CASSPGWVGTEAFF. In DNA form, the CDR3 reads TGTGCCAGCAGCCCCGGTTGGGTGGGCACTGAAGCTTTCTTT.

This clonotype has at least ten counts. The CDR3 sequence is CASSLAGAGEQYF. The CDR3 region has the DNA TGTGCCAGCAGCTTAGCTGGGGCAGGCGAGCAGTACTTC. The chain carries TRBV7-6 and TRBJ2-7; weak D call: TRBD1 (5 bases). V dropped 0 bases and J dropped 6 bases, with 9 bases sitting between them. Germline V gene sequence: CDR1 SGHVS, CDR2 FNYEAQ. This CDR3 has 13 residues.

This clonotype was counted at least ten times. The J gene is TRBJ2-7, the V gene TRBV7-2, with D unresolved. This CDR3 is built from 15 residues. With 5 bases removed from V and 3 bases from J, the gap between germline ends came to 17 bases. Germline values: CDR1 SGHTA, CDR2 FQGNSA. The CDR3, as DNA: TGTGCCAGCAGCCGCGACTCGGTAGTCCTCTACGAGCAGTACTTC. Translating it yields CASSRDSVVLYEQYF.

This clonotype has a count of ten or more. The gene calls are TRBV4-1 and TRBJ1-5; D uncertain. V was shortened by 1 base and J by 5 bases, with 6 bases between the two germline ends. Germline CDR1 is MGHRA and CDR2 is YSYEKL. This CDR3 spans 13 amino acids. CDR3 DNA sequence: TGCGCCAGCAGCCAAGCCTTAGATCAGCCCCAGCATTTT. It translates to CASSQALDQPQHF.

This clonotype was detected ten times or more. V and J are TRBV12-3 or TRBV12-4 and TRBJ1-5; 7 positions match TRBD1. V lost 4 bases, J lost 6 bases, and 9 bases stayed unmatched. The CDR3 has 15 residues. CDR3 residues: CASSWPATGVQPQHF. DNA for the CDR3: TGTGCCAGCAGTTGGCCGGCTACAGGGGTTCAGCCCCAGCATTTT.

This clonotype has more than one count but fewer than ten. The chain recombines TRBV7-6 with TRBJ2-4; 7 nucleotides align to TRBD1. Germline assignment: CDR1 SGHVS and CDR2 FNYEAQ. The V segment lost 3 bases and the J segment 6 bases; nucleotides outside the gene matches: 5. The CDR3 has 14 residues. The CDR3 coding sequence is TGTGCCAGCAGCTTGACAGGGAACACAAACATTCAGTACTTC. Its protein is CASSLTGNTNIQYF.

This clonotype showed up many times. The V and J genes are TRBV5-5 and TRBJ2-1; D possibly uses TRBD1 or TRBD2 (5 bases each). This CDR3 has 15 residues. Trimming left V 3 bases short and J 5 bases short, with 15 bases between. The germline gives CDR1 SGHKS, CDR2 YYEKEE (reference sequence). The CDR3 DNA reads TGTGCCAGCAGCTCGGGACGGAATTCCGACAATGAGCAGTTCTTC. This gives the protein CASSSGRNSDNEQFF. Looking up the rest from reference TRBV5-5 and TRBJ2-1 gives the full variable domain: DAGVTQSPTHLIKTRGQQVTLRCSPISGHKSVSWYQQVLGQGPQFIFQYYEKEERGRGNFPDRFSARQFPNYSSELNVNALLLGDSALYLCASSSGRNSDNEQFFGPGTRLTVL.

This clonotype was recorded many times. The chain recombines TRBV5-1 with TRBJ2-7; tentatively, D is TRBD2 (5 bases). V was trimmed by 4 bases and J by 4 bases, leaving 15 bases between them. This CDR3 has 14 residues. CDR1 is SGHRS and CDR2 is YFSETQ in the germline V gene. The chain's CDR3 is CASSTYGVGYEQYF. The CDR3 coding sequence is TGCGCCAGCAGCACGTACGGGGTTGGATACGAGCAGTACTTC.